One sample yielded the 16 T cell receptor beta chains listed below, sequenced in a study of response to subunit inactivated influenza vaccine. TCRdb analysed the RT-PCR reads with MiXCR anew, one entry per CDR3 protein. The sample shows more than 450,000 distinct CDR3 sequences, over 9% of them seen only once. These data were also filed under a second study, of T cells expressing NK-cell markers. From that second work: UMIs were included in TCR beta cDNA generated by 5'RACE template switching.

This sample comprised PBMCs from blood, obtained on the day of vaccination. Receptors originate from a man aged 45-60 years who received an inactivated influenza vaccine.

Many counts were recorded for this clonotype. The chain links TRBV12-3 or TRBV12-4 to TRBJ1-2, with D possibly matching TRBD1 (5 bases). V was shortened by 3 bases and J by 6 bases, with 11 bases between the two germline ends. The CDR3 sequence is 13 residues long. For the CDR3, the DNA is TGTGCCAGCAGTTTTCAGGGCGGCCATGGCTACACCTTC. Residues: CASSFQGGHGYTF.

This clonotype was counted many times. The chain combines TRBV29-1 with TRBJ2-1; D is perhaps TRBD2 (5 bases). This CDR3 comprises 11 residues. Germline V gene data show CDR1 as SQVTM and CDR2 as ANQGSEA. Trimming shortened V by 5 bases and J by 8 bases, and 10 bases separated the two germline ends. The CDR3 bases are TGCAGCGTTCGGGGTGCCTATGAGCAGTTCTTC. Amino acid sequence: CSVRGAYEQFF.

The chain employs TRBV5-1 and TRBJ2-5; 10 nucleotides match TRBD2. The V gene end was trimmed by 6 bases and the J gene end by 2 bases; junction bases not matched to a gene: 7. The length of the CDR3 is 15 residues. Per germline, CDR1 SGHRS and CDR2 YFSETQ. CDR3 sequence (DNA): TGCGCCAGCACCCGGACTAGCGGAAAACAAGAGACCCAGTACTTC. It codes for CASTRTSGKQETQYF.

The V gene is TRBV11-2, the J gene TRBJ2-6; TRBD1 might be the D (6 bases). The ends were cut back, 5 bases at V and 4 bases at J, with 9 bases in the middle. CDR3 length: 14 amino acids. Germline V lookup: CDR1 SGHAT, CDR2 FQNNGV. The CDR3 region is CASSNRVGANVLTF. The DNA for the CDR3 is TGTGCCAGCAGCAACAGGGTCGGGGCCAACGTCCTGACTTTC.

The sample holds one count of this clonotype. The genes are TRBV5-1 and TRBJ2-5; the D call may be TRBD1 or TRBD2 (5 bases each). This CDR3 is built from 15 residues. With 5 bases removed from V and 5 bases from J, the gap between germline ends came to 19 bases. Germline V CDR1 and CDR2: SGHRS, YFSETQ. The CDR3 DNA follows: TGCGCCAGCAGGGATCCGGGACCGCCGGGTGAGACCCAGTACTTC. Translation gives CASRDPGPPGETQYF.

The rearrangement links TRBV11-1 to TRBJ2-5, with 14 bases aligning to TRBD2. This CDR3 contains 15 residues. Per the germline V gene, CDR1 is SGHAT and CDR2 is FQDESV (reference sequence). The J segment lost 4 bases and the V segment lost 5 bases, leaving 3 bases of the junction unmatched. The CDR3: CASSIGTSGRETQYF. The DNA for the CDR3 is TGTGCCAGCAGCATCGGGACTAGCGGGAGAGAGACCCAGTACTTC.

This clonotype was observed a few times. The chain employs TRBV2 and TRBJ2-1; D assignment may be TRBD1 or TRBD2 (5 bases each). Per the germline V gene, CDR1 is SNHLY and CDR2 is FYNNEI. This CDR3 has 12 residues. V lost 3 bases to trimming and J lost 9 bases, with 9 bases between them. CDR3 protein: CASSEQRGEQFF. CDR3 nucleotide sequence: TGTGCCAGCAGTGAGCAGAGGGGTGAGCAGTTCTTC.

This clonotype has only a few counts. The V call is TRBV6-2 or TRBV6-3, the J call TRBJ1-1, with D uncertain. The germline CDR1 and CDR2 sequences are MNHEY and SVGEGT. The CDR3 spans 15 residues. Between the trimmed V and J ends, which lost 0 bases and 3 bases, there was a span of 11 bases. The CDR3 sequence is CASSYSDPGDTEAFF. The CDR3 nucleotides are TGTGCCAGCAGTTACTCCGACCCTGGGGACACTGAAGCTTTCTTT.

This clonotype was counted many times. This chain joins TRBV29-1 and TRBJ2-7, with D perhaps matching TRBD1 (6 bases). From germline, CDR1 is SQVTM and CDR2 ANQGSEA. The CDR3 runs to 15 residues. The V end lost 0 bases, the J end lost 5 bases, and 17 bases lay between the germline ends. The CDR3 sequence is CSVEDHGKQGHEQYF. The DNA for the CDR3 is TGCAGCGTTGAAGATCACGGGAAACAGGGCCACGAGCAGTACTTC.

This clonotype has a count of ten or more. V and J are TRBV7-2 and TRBJ2-2; D call uncertain. V shed 5 bases and J shed 1 base, with 8 bases lying between them. This CDR3 region has 14 residues. From germline, CDR1 is SGHTA and CDR2 FQGNSA. The CDR3 DNA sequence: TGTGCCAGCAGCCCCAGACGGAACACCGGGGAGCTGTTTTTT. This codes for CASSPRRNTGELFF.

Only a few counts were recorded for this clonotype. This chain uses TRBV20-1 with TRBJ2-1; 15 bases align to TRBD2. The length of the CDR3 is 16 residues. Germline CDR1 and CDR2: DFQATT and SNEGSKA (reference sequence). The V gene end was trimmed by 6 bases and the J gene end by 9 bases; junction bases not matched to a gene: 12. Written as DNA, the CDR3 is TGCAGTGCGGGAGTGGGGACTAGCGGGAGGATGGGTGAGCAGTTCTTC. The encoded protein is CSAGVGTSGRMGEQFF.

The chain carries TRBV4-1 and TRBJ2-2; D is possibly TRBD1 (5 bases). There are 24 residues in the CDR3. Germline V CDR1 and CDR2: MGHRA, YSYEKL. Trimming stripped 0 bases from V and 0 bases from J, with 32 bases between. The CDR3 sequence: CASSQDSYGFQDNSVQANTGELFF. CDR3 in DNA: TGCGCCAGCAGCCAAGATTCTTATGGGTTTCAGGACAACAGCGTACAAGCGAACACCGGGGAGCTGTTTTTT.

This clonotype was seen a handful of times. This sequence joins TRBV28 and TRBJ2-3, with D perhaps matching TRBD1 or TRBD2 (5 bases each). CDR1 and CDR2 (germline): MDHEN, SYDVKM. V gave up 7 bases and J gave up 4 bases, with 18 bases separating them. CDR3 length: 15 residues. CDR3 sequence (DNA): TGTGCCAGCAATCCGGGGTCCCTGGGGGCAGATACGCAGTATTTT. Translated: CASNPGSLGADTQYF.

This clonotype occurred a few times. This rearrangement joins TRBV5-1 to TRBJ2-5; D unclear. Germline V gives CDR1 SGHRS, CDR2 YFSETQ. The CDR3 covers 15 residues. The germline V and J ends were trimmed by 0 bases and 2 bases, with 11 bases remaining between them. Here the CDR3 DNA reads TGCGCCAGCAGCTTGGGGAGTGTCCGACAAGAGACCCAGTACTTC. Translation gives CASSLGSVRQETQYF.

The chain combines TRBV5-5 with TRBJ2-5; TRBD1 agrees at 7 bases. Looked up from germline, CDR1 is SGHKS and CDR2 is YYEKEE (reference sequence). The CDR3 is made up of 18 amino acids. J was trimmed by 4 bases and V by 4 bases; bases with no gene match: 19. The CDR3 DNA is TGTGCCAGCAGCGTACTTTCGACAGGGTATCCTCGGCCAGAGACCCAGTACTTC. The encoded protein is CASSVLSTGYPRPETQYF. The full variable domain, its missing parts supplied by reference TRBV5-5 and TRBJ2-5, is DAGVTQSPTHLIKTRGQQVTLRCSPISGHKSVSWYQQVLGQGPQFIFQYYEKEERGRGNFPDRFSARQFPNYSSELNVNALLLGDSALYLCASSVLSTGYPRPETQYFGPGTRLLVL.

This clonotype has a count of ten or more. The gene calls are TRBV5-1 and TRBJ2-3, with TRBD1 matching over 9 bases. CDR1 and CDR2 (germline): SGHRS, YFSETQ. The CDR3 runs 17 residues. V lost 4 bases and J lost 4; bases outside the gene matches: 13. This CDR3 is CASSRGQGVIGADTQYF. CDR3 DNA sequence: TGCGCCAGCAGCCGGGGACAGGGTGTAATCGGTGCAGATACGCAGTATTTT.